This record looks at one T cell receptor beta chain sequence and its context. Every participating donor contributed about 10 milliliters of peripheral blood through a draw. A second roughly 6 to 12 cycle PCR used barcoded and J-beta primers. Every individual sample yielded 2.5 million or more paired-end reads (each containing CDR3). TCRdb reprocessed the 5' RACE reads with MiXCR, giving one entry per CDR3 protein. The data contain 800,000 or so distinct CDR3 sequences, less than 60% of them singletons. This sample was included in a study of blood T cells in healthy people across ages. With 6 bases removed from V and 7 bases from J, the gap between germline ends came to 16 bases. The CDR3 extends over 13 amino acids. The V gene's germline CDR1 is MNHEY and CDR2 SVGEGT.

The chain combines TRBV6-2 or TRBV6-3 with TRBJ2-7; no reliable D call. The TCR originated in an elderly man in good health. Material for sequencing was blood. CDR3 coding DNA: TGTGCCAGCAGACTTACCGGGCCGACGGAGCAGTACTTC. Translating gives CASRLTGPTEQYF.